The 31 T cell receptor beta chains below were found in one sample sequenced in a study of CD8+ T cells in alopecia areata. RNA was isolated and reverse transcribed to cDNA, the sequencing template. TCRdb keeps only in-frame clones here, not all; method: immunoSEQ multiplex PCR. This table holds more than 200,000 clones, just over 65% found once. Regarding treatment: oral pan-JAK inhibitor, 5-10 mg twice daily. Sample: CD4+ T cells sorted from blood, taken between weeks 44 and 45, from a patient treated with tofacitinib. These receptor sequences come from a human donor with alopecia areata.

The chain couples TRBV4-3 to TRBJ1-5, with 10 bases that match TRBD1. Germline V gene lookup returns CDR1 LGHNA and CDR2 YSLEER. The CDR3 runs to 18 residues. The V segment lost 0 bases and the J segment 3 bases; nucleotides outside the gene matches: 8. CDR3 coding DNA: TGCGCCAGCAGCCAAGATCGGACAGGGGGGCGGCACAATCAGCCCCAGCATTTT. Translated, it gives CASSQDRTGGRHNQPQHF.

This clone was seen more than once but under ten times. The V gene is TRBV19, the J gene TRBJ1-2, with a possible D match to TRBD1 (5 bases). The CDR3 is 13 amino acids. Per germline, CDR1 LNHDA and CDR2 SQIVND (reference sequence). V lost 8 bases and J lost 4, with 14 bases in between. As DNA, the CDR3 is TGTGCCAGTTATGGAGGGGCAGGCTATGGCTACACCTTC. It codes for CASYGGAGYGYTF.

This clone came up once. The J gene is TRBJ2-3, the V gene TRBV7-9; the match to TRBD1 covers 9 bases. The V gene end was trimmed by 5 bases and the J gene end by 0 bases; junction bases not matched to a gene: 12. The CDR3 runs to 18 residues. Germline V gene data show CDR1 as SEHNR and CDR2 as FQNEAQ (reference sequence). CDR3 residues: CASSGTGPVFDSTDTQYF. In nucleotides, the CDR3 is TGTGCCAGCAGCGGGACAGGGCCCGTCTTCGATAGCACAGATACGCAGTATTTT. The variable domain in full, completed from reference TRBV7-9 and TRBJ2-3, reads DTGVSQNPRHKITKRGQNVTFRCDPISEHNRLYWYRQTLGQGPEFLTYFQNEAQLEKSRLLSDRFSAERPKGSFSTLEIQRTEQGDSAMYLCASSGTGPVFDSTDTQYFGPGTRLTVL.

The V and J genes are TRBV30 and TRBJ2-7; D might be TRBD2 (5 bases). This CDR3 spans 13 amino acids. Per germline, CDR1 GTSNPN and CDR2 SVGIG (reference sequence). V lost 3 bases, J lost 7 bases, and 16 bases lay in between. The DNA of the CDR3 is TGTGCCTGGAGAGCTAGCACCCTTAGGGAGCAGTACTTC. It translates to CAWRASTLREQYF. Based on the CDR3 plus reference TRBV30 and TRBJ2-7, the full variable domain is SQTIHQWPATLVQPVGSPLSLECTVEGTSNPNLYWYRQAAGRGLQLLFYSVGIGQISSEVPQNLSASRPQDRQFILSSKKLLLSDSGFYLCAWRASTLREQYFGPGTRLTVT.

The chain couples TRBV30 to TRBJ2-7; 9 bases are a match to TRBD1. The CDR3 has 14 amino acids. From germline, CDR1 is GTSNPN and CDR2 SVGIG (reference sequence). The J segment lost 5 bases and the V segment lost 0 bases, leaving 5 bases of the junction unmatched. The DNA of the CDR3 is TGTGCCTGGAGTGTACTTGGGACAGGGAACGAGCAGTACTTC. Translation gives CAWSVLGTGNEQYF.

The chain is built from TRBV6-5 and TRBJ2-7, with TRBD1 as a possible D gene (6 bases). Germline V gene data show CDR1 as MNHEY and CDR2 as SVGAGI. Trimming cost V 5 bases and J 2 bases, with 13 bases left between them. This CDR3 contains 14 residues. Here the CDR3 reads CASSTRQETYEQYF. CDR3 in DNA: TGTGCCAGCAGTACCAGACAGGAAACCTACGAGCAGTACTTC.

In its sample, this clone was seen a few times. As DNA, the CDR3 is TGTGCCAGCAGCTTCCGGGACAGAAGCACAGATACGCAGTATTTT. As protein: CASSFRDRSTDTQYF. This chain uses TRBV7-2 with TRBJ2-3; 7 positions agree with TRBD1. The germline CDR1 and CDR2 sequences are SGHTA and FQGNSA. The CDR3 runs 15 residues. V lost 3 bases to trimming and J lost 0 bases; unmatched junction nucleotides: 3.

The count of this clone is one. The chain employs TRBV29-1 and TRBJ2-1, with TRBD2 matching over 7 bases. The V gene's germline CDR1 is SQVTM and CDR2 ANQGSEA. The V segment lost 2 bases and the J segment 12 bases; nucleotides outside the gene matches: 19. CDR3 length equals 16 residues. This CDR3 is CSVESPTGRGISAQFF. CDR3 in DNA: TGCAGCGTTGAAAGCCCTACGGGGAGGGGAATCAGCGCGCAGTTCTTC.

The genes are TRBV9 and TRBJ2-1, with TRBD2 identical over 12 bases. CDR3 length equals 17 residues. CDR1 is SGDLS and CDR2 is YYNGEE in the germline V gene. J gave up 8 bases and V 4 bases, and 13 bases lay outside the gene matches. CDR3 sequence: CASSPTPLAGGKDEQFF. In DNA, the CDR3 is TGTGCCAGCAGCCCGACCCCGCTAGCGGGGGGGAAAGATGAGCAGTTCTTC.

The V and J genes are TRBV6-6 and TRBJ2-7, with D uncertain. The CDR3 length is 12 residues. The V end was cut by 9 bases, the J end by 0 bases, with 9 bases between. In germline, CDR1 is MNHNY, CDR2 SVGAGI (reference sequence). CDR3: CASGEYSYEQYF. CDR3 sequence (DNA): TGTGCCAGTGGCGAATACTCCTACGAGCAGTACTTC.

In this sample, this clone turned up a few times. The CDR3 sequence: CATKDGVFGQGQLYEQYF. The CDR3 bases are TGTGCCACCAAGGATGGTGTCTTCGGACAGGGGCAGCTCTACGAGCAGTACTTC. The chain uses TRBV15 and TRBJ2-7, with 9 bases aligning to TRBD1. V was pared by 7 bases and J by 3 bases, with 19 bases of the junction left unmatched. The germline V gene encodes CDR1 LNHNV and CDR2 YYDKDF (reference sequence). The CDR3 runs to 18 residues.

In its sample, this clone was seen a few times. The V gene is TRBV29-1, the J gene TRBJ2-7, with D tentatively TRBD1 (6 bases). CDR3 length: 13 amino acids. The germline V and J ends were trimmed by 1 base and 5 bases, with 12 bases remaining between them. Looked up from germline, CDR1 is SQVTM and CDR2 is ANQGSEA. In DNA, the CDR3 is TGCAGCGTTGAAGGGCAGGGGCCACACGAGCAGTACTTC. Translation gives CSVEGQGPHEQYF.

This clone is a singleton in its sample. The V gene is TRBV29-1, the J gene TRBJ2-1; 10 bases fit TRBD2. With 7 bases clipped from V and 11 bases from J, the junction kept 11 bases outside the gene matches. The length of the CDR3 is 13 residues. Germline V gene data show CDR1 as SQVTM and CDR2 as ANQGSEA. The CDR3 is CSASSSGGLQQFF. CDR3 coding DNA: TGCAGCGCTTCTTCTAGCGGGGGTCTGCAGCAGTTCTTC.

The chain carries TRBV2 and TRBJ2-7, with a possible D match to TRBD2 (5 bases). Germline CDR1 is SNHLY and CDR2 is FYNNEI. This CDR3 has 11 amino acids. Trimming took off 6 bases at V and 3 bases at J, with 6 bases between the two ends. CDR3 region: CASSDYYEQYF. CDR3 coding DNA: TGTGCCAGCAGCGACTACTACGAGCAGTACTTC.

This clone was seen a few times. The rearrangement uses TRBV11-2 and TRBJ2-3, with D unclear. Germline CDR1 reads SGHAT; CDR2 reads FQNNGV. The CDR3 covers 12 residues. Deletions cut 0 bases from V and 8 bases from J, with 6 bases between. The CDR3 loop is CASSLDRGTQYF. In nucleotides, the CDR3 is TGTGCCAGCAGCTTAGATCGTGGTACGCAGTATTTT.

This chain links TRBV10-3 with TRBJ1-1, with D possibly TRBD1 on 6 matching bases. Trimming stripped 0 bases from V and 5 bases from J, with 13 bases between. The CDR3 runs to 15 residues. Germline V gene sequence: CDR1 ENHRY, CDR2 SYGVKD. Written as DNA, the CDR3 is TGTGCCATCAGTGAGTCGAGCAGGGGAGGGACTGAAGCTTTCTTT. Translation gives CAISESSRGGTEAFF.

V and J are TRBV30 and TRBJ1-1; no definite D call. Trimming took off 3 bases at V and 0 bases at J, with 8 bases between the two ends. CDR3 length equals 13 residues. Germline CDR1 is GTSNPN and CDR2 is SVGIG (reference sequence). In nucleotides, the CDR3 is TGTGCCTGGAGGAGAGGTATGAACACTGAAGCTTTCTTT. Translation: CAWRRGMNTEAFF.

V usage is TRBV15 and J usage is TRBJ1-2; 9 bases are shared with TRBD1. The CDR3 runs 14 residues. V dropped 1 base and J dropped 7; count of bases not matched to a gene: 4. Per the germline V gene, CDR1 is LNHNV and CDR2 is YYDKDF (reference sequence). CDR3 amino acids: CATSRAGTGFGYTF. The CDR3 DNA sequence: TGTGCCACCAGCAGAGCCGGGACAGGGTTTGGCTACACCTTC.

The gene calls are TRBV7-2 and TRBJ1-1; possibly TRBD1 for D (5 bases). This CDR3 comprises 13 residues. Deletions cut 8 bases from V and 3 bases from J, with 13 bases between. The germline V gene encodes CDR1 SGHTA and CDR2 FQGNSA. CDR3 in DNA: TGTGCCAGCCGGGACTCCAGGCACACTGAAGCTTTCTTT. Translated, it gives CASRDSRHTEAFF.

The chain couples TRBV7-2 to TRBJ1-5; D remains unclear. The germline V gene encodes CDR1 SGHTA and CDR2 FQGNSA. The V gene lost 2 bases and the J gene lost 0 bases, with 11 bases spanning the gap. This CDR3 comprises 16 residues. The CDR3 DNA reads as TGTGCCAGCAGCTTACAACAGACCTATAGCAATCAGCCCCAGCATTTT. Protein: CASSLQQTYSNQPQHF.

V and J are TRBV30 and TRBJ2-7; the match to TRBD1 covers 8 bases. CDR3 length: 14 amino acids. Trimming removed 2 bases from V and 2 bases from J; junction bases left unmatched: 5. Per germline, CDR1 GTSNPN and CDR2 SVGIG (reference sequence). The CDR3 is CAWSPRTGPYEQYF. DNA of the CDR3: TGTGCCTGGAGTCCGAGGACAGGGCCCTACGAGCAGTACTTC.

The chain joins TRBV18 to TRBJ2-1; 8 nucleotides match TRBD2. Unmatched junction bases numbered 5, after V lost 0 bases and J lost 4 bases. CDR3 length: 16 amino acids. Germline lookup yields CDR1 KGHSH and CDR2 LQKENI. This chain's CDR3 is CASSPPVASGYNEQFF. The CDR3 nucleotides are TGTGCCAGCTCACCACCTGTCGCTAGCGGGTACAATGAGCAGTTCTTC.

With respect to this clone: Germline and junction disagree at one end, which may indicate a read error. The chain has TRBV30 and TRBJ1-2; D gene unclear. The CDR3 length is 8 residues. Germline lookup yields CDR1 GTSNPN and CDR2 SVGIG (reference sequence). The CDR3 bases are TGTGCCTCAGACCGCTCGGCCTTC. Residues: CASDRSAF.

V usage is TRBV7-2 and J usage is TRBJ2-7; 15 bases line up with TRBD2. The CDR3 has 19 residues. Germline assignment: CDR1 SGHTA and CDR2 FQGNSA. V gave up 0 bases and J gave up 0 bases; unmatched junction bases: 6. The CDR3 sequence is CASSLAGLAGGSASYEQYF. CDR3 sequence (DNA): TGTGCCAGCAGCTTAGCGGGACTAGCGGGGGGCTCCGCCTCCTACGAGCAGTACTTC.

The sample holds one count of this clone. V usage is TRBV2 and J usage is TRBJ2-3, with D tentatively TRBD2 (6 bases). Germline V gene data show CDR1 as SNHLY and CDR2 as FYNNEI. This CDR3 is 17 amino acids long. V was shortened by 4 bases and J by 6 bases, with 23 bases between the two germline ends. CDR3 loop: CASSGRGTLGDWDTQYF. The CDR3, as DNA: TGTGCCAGCAGTGGGAGAGGAACCCTAGGGGACTGGGATACGCAGTATTTT.

V is TRBV5-1 and J is TRBJ2-7, with a possible D match to TRBD1 (5 bases). In germline, CDR1 is SGHRS, CDR2 YFSETQ. Trimming cost V 4 bases and J 5 bases, with 13 bases left between them. The CDR3 covers 13 residues. In DNA form, the CDR3 reads TGCGCCAGCAGCGTTACCAGGGTCCACGAGCAGTACTTC. It specifies CASSVTRVHEQYF.

The J gene is TRBJ2-3, the V gene TRBV7-9; no clear D gene. V shed 1 base and J shed 4 bases, with 6 bases lying between them. The CDR3 consists of 13 residues. Germline V lookup: CDR1 SEHNR, CDR2 FQNEAQ (reference sequence). The CDR3 sequence is CASSLGLPDTQYF. The DNA for the CDR3 is TGTGCCAGCAGCTTAGGTCTTCCAGATACGCAGTATTTT.

This clone was recorded once. The same CDR3 is also encoded by other DNA sequences in this sample. The chain carries TRBV4-3 and TRBJ1-5; D is undetermined. CDR1 and CDR2 from the germline V gene are LGHNA and YSLEER. Trimming pared 0 bases from V and 3 bases from J, leaving 9 bases between. The CDR3 contains 15 residues. DNA of the CDR3: TGCGCCAGCAGCCAAGATTCTACGGTCAATCAGCCCCAGCATTTT. This codes for CASSQDSTVNQPQHF.

The rearrangement links TRBV29-1 to TRBJ1-1, with TRBD1 identical over 10 bases. Germline V CDR1 and CDR2: SQVTM, ANQGSEA. Trimming removed 7 bases from V and 5 bases from J; junction bases left unmatched: 7. CDR3 length: 13 amino acids. The CDR3 DNA reads TGCAGCGGACAGGGGGCCCGGGGGACTGAAGCTTTCTTT. Protein: CSGQGARGTEAFF.

V usage is TRBV5-6 and J usage is TRBJ1-4; TRBD1 matches at 7 bases. The junction had 5 bases not matched to a gene; V was cut back by 4 bases and J by 8 bases. The CDR3 has 13 residues. The germline V gene has CDR1 SGHDT and CDR2 YYEEEE. The CDR3 sequence: CASSPRGGEKLFF. CDR3 in DNA: TGTGCCAGCAGCCCCAGGGGGGGGGAAAAACTGTTTTTT. Full variable domain (missing parts from reference TRBV5-6 and TRBJ1-4): DAGVTQSPTHLIKTRGQQVTLRCSPKSGHDTVSWYQQALGQGPQFIFQYYEEEERQRGNFPDRFSGHQFPNYSSELNVNALLLGDSALYLCASSPRGGEKLFFGSGTQLSVL.

V gene TRBV4-2 combines with J gene TRBJ2-3; TRBD2 might be the D (5 bases). CDR1 and CDR2 (germline): LGHNA, YNFKEQ. The CDR3 is 15 residues long. Trimming removed 4 bases from V and 2 bases from J, with 13 bases in between. CDR3 amino acids: CASSRGVGVTDTQYF. In DNA, the CDR3 is TGTGCCAGCAGCCGTGGAGTGGGAGTCACAGATACGCAGTATTTT.